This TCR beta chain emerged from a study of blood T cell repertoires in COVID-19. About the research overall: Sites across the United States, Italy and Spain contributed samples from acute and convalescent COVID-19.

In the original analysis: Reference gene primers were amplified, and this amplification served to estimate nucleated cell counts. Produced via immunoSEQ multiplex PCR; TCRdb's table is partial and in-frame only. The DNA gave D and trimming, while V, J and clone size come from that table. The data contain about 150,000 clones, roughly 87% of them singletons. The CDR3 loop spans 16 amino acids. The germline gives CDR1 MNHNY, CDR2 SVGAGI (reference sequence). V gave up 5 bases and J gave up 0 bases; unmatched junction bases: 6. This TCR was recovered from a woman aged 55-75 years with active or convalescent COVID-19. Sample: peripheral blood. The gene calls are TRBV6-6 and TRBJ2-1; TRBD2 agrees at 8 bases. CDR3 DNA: TGTGCCAGCAGTCCATTAGCGGGGAGCTCCTACAATGAGCAGTTCTTC. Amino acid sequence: CASSPLAGSSYNEQFF.